What follows is one TCR beta chain and its context. Sequencing used immunoSEQ multiplex PCR; TCRdb keeps in-frame clones, though not all of them. Among over 250,000 clones listed, under 90% were seen once. In assigning cohorts, the study relied on participant-reported clinical history. This entry is derived from a study of blood T cell repertoires in COVID-19. Turning to the study itself: PBMCs, B-cell-depleted T cells, or T cells were the source of the cDNA or gDNA that made up the material.

V was shortened by 1 base and J by 5 bases, with 8 bases between the two germline ends. Looked up from germline, CDR1 is SQVTM and CDR2 is ANQGSEA. The CDR3 contains 13 residues. The TCR comes from a woman aged 60 to 75 who had recovered from COVID-19. This sequence joins TRBV29-1 and TRBJ2-2, with D perhaps matching TRBD1 (5 bases). Sequencing was carried out using PBMCs or T cells enriched from blood (not recorded which). CDR3 nucleotide sequence: TGCAGCGTTGAAGCAAGGGGAACCGGGGAGCTGTTTTTT. Its translation: CSVEARGTGELFF.